This T cell receptor beta chain originates from a study of cytomegalovirus exposure and HLA in healthy donors (dated by TCRdb to the late 2010s). Regarding the study in general: According to an earlier analysis of a few hundred of the donors, some 180 million T cells yielded roughly 100 million unique TCR beta sequences and approximately 280 Gb of sequence data. A later analysis re-analyzed previously published TCR beta repertoires from 600 to 850 donors and added high-resolution HLA genotyping to study TCR occurrence patterns. The study aimed to test whether cataloging public T cell receptors could reveal signatures of past pathogen exposure. An early release covering roughly 640 HLA-typed donors comprised around 300 gigabases of sequencing data and roughly 86 million unique TCR sequences. A separate validation cohort of roughly 120 different subjects was used in addition to the approximately 610-subject first cohort. To predict cytomegalovirus infection status, the study brought together high-throughput TCR immunosequencing, statistical association of individual TCRs with disease status, and machine learning. Because of strong linkage in the cohort, roughly five DR-DQ haplotypes were treated as single units for association and clustering. Of the roughly 400 genotyped donors, 81% fell in the genetic ancestry cluster associated with self-reported Caucasian donors. Donor age, sex, ethnicity and CMV serostatus were compiled together with the repertoire data. A later genetic analysis took genome-wide SNP genotypes for 398 of the 666 donors and used that subset as a discovery cohort. An earlier analysis of fewer than 750 of the donors used high-throughput TCR beta sequencing to judge whether each TCR beta V gene segment behaved as functional or pseudogenic. Across roughly 420 genotyped donors of the cohort, an average of approximately 220,000 unique TCR beta nucleotide sequences per donor were sequenced, and roughly 18% of those sequences were non-productive. In the later analysis, no new phenotypic data were used to find candidate immune exposures; instead, reliance was placed on TCR beta sequences and their occurrence across donors. Typing coverage varied by locus: roughly 620-640 donors for A, B, C, DRB1 and DQB1; some 520 for DQA1; more than 600 for DPA1; roughly 450 for DPB1. Every repertoire in the discovery cohort had been generated on one and the same sequencing platform. The study profiled the T cell repertoires of hundreds of subjects by immunosequencing and related them to cytomegalovirus serostatus. Both class I and class II loci were covered by HLA typing, at four-digit resolution.

Library prep was done by the immunoSEQ multiplex PCR assay. For the multiplex PCR, a mixture combining 60 forward primers for TCR Vbeta segments and 13 reverse primers for TCR Jbeta segments was used. The CDR3 region of rearranged TCR beta genes was amplified from genomic DNA by a multiplex PCR assay. The Illumina HiSeq System was used to sequence the amplified TCR beta libraries as 87-base-pair reads. The authors' analysis ran thus. A later analysis tallied around 82 million unique TCR beta chains across the approximately 670 repertoires, and around 9.9 million of those chains were shared by two or more donors. A nearest-neighbor algorithm error-corrected the raw reads and collapsed the reads into unique sequences, merging closely related sequences to remove PCR and sequencing errors. Alignment of CDR3 sequences to IMGT reference sequences was used to assign V, D and J gene segments. For a sequence to be retained, a match of at least six nucleotides to both a V gene segment and a J gene segment was required. A rearrangement was called productive if the CDR3 had no stop codons and remained in frame with V and J, and every other rearrangement was called non-productive. CDR3 was defined according to IMGT convention as the region running from the second conserved V-encoded cysteine to the conserved J-encoded phenylalanine. In an earlier analysis of approximately 590 of the donors, sequences lacking an unambiguous match to a single V gene segment were excluded. In an earlier analysis of around 590 of the donors, a V segment was called functional when productive rearrangements were above 56.7%, and segregating when the standard deviation between donors exceeded 5%. A statistical classification framework was built for diagnosing cytomegalovirus status from the catalog of TCR beta chain sequences. In a later analysis, TCR nucleotide sequences were compared against IMGT/GENE-DB human TR gene sequences so that V and J genes could be assigned. In a later analysis, CDR3 sequences and most-parsimonious VDJ recombination scenarios were assigned using the TCRdist pipeline. A later analysis defined each TCR beta chain by its CDR3 amino acid sequence plus V-gene family, and excluded reads lacking a unique V-gene family. To address suspected cross-contamination and a sequencing artifact, a later analysis removed 592 highly shared, low-generation-probability nucleotide sequences. A later analysis calculated a clonal expansion index for each public chain from normalized within-repertoire ranks of inferred template counts. A later analysis computed generation probabilities with a VDJ recombination model fitted to out-of-frame rearrangements, and checked the results against IGoR. A later analysis scored TCR-TCR, TCR-HLA and TCR-CMV co-occurrence with hypergeometric tests, applying a repertoire-size bias correction to TCR pairs. False discovery rates were estimated in a later analysis by permuting HLA or CMV assignments 20 times. In a later analysis, co-occurring TCRs were grouped using DBSCAN, with TCRdist sequence similarity added in when clustering inside HLA-allele-positive subsets. For co-occurrence clustering, repertoires with fewer than 30,000 or more than 120,000 public chains were excluded, along with 4 to 6 repertoires with anomalous nucleotide sharing. What TCRdb holds here is the immuneACCESS table cut down to in-frame rearrangements. Part of the clones is not present; checked against another copy, under half of the missing clones reflect an unresolved V gene, and the others are unexplained. D and trimming were read from the DNA, whereas the V and J calls and clone size are those reported in that table. For this sample there are approximately 160,000 clones; around 85% appear just once. About 2% of the sample goes to the ten largest clones.

With respect to this clone: Its target antigen remains unknown. No base quality values were provided; no much bigger clone lies one nucleotide off.

V is cut by 5 bases and J by 8 bases, and the space between the germline ends is 19 bases. Via the germline V gene, CDR1 is SGHRS and CDR2 YFSETQ. The CDR3 sequence holds 14 residues, the cysteine and phenylalanine included. Only the CDR3 portion is preserved as DNA: 42 bases, with reading frame beginning at the first base. The cohort consisted of 600 or so healthy bone marrow donors. Cohort members were all nominally healthy when sampled, although unrecorded immune exposures were likely present. CMV serostatus was recorded as positive for roughly 300 and negative for about 55% of the roughly 700 cohort members, whereas no CMV serostatus was recorded for the donor in question. A peripheral blood sample was collected from each donor, and TCR beta sequencing was performed on peripheral blood mononuclear cells. Genomic DNA was extracted from the blood cell samples with the Qiagen DNeasy Blood Extraction Kit.

General conclusions and limits of the study: The presence/absence analyses assumed that sequencing depth was roughly uniform across donors, and that assumption may not be true. An earlier analysis of around 600 of the donors showed that most TCR beta V segments appeared in productive rearrangements either about 87% or about 30% of the time, which broadly matched IMGT annotations. Linkage disequilibrium might explain the correlated functional status among segregating V segments, but an unknown experimental factor could not be ruled out. In a later analysis, the rate of TCR association differed among HLA loci, with DRB1 alleles having the most associated TCRs and HLA-C alleles having the fewest. CMV serostatus was the only immune exposure information available for the cohort. The classifier was reported to diagnose cytomegalovirus status with high specificity and sensitivity in both the original and validation cohorts. In a later analysis, HLA-associated TCR beta chains showed more clonal expansion and lower generation probabilities than non-associated chains that were equally common. While some public TCRs were present in many individuals, most TCR sequences turned up only very rarely across donors. A further reported finding was that TCR beta sequences accurately predicted the HLA-A and HLA-B alleles for most subjects in the first cohort. In vitro tests confirmed that three of the cytomegalovirus-associated TCR beta chains recognize cytomegalovirus antigens. The authors suggested that the approach could potentially be generalized to other disease states and immunological phenotypes. V-gene and J-gene trimming of TCR beta chains was associated with a missense DCLRE1C variant in a later genetic analysis, and the association was replicated in an independent cohort. A later analysis reported that several top co-occurrence clusters appeared linked to parvovirus B19, influenza, CMV and Epstein-Barr virus. Compared with the approximately 600-donor mean, donors in an Asian-associated ancestry cluster had fewer N-insertions in productive TCRs, according to a later genetic analysis. A cluster of highly shared sequence variants was judged likely to represent a technical artifact of the sequencing pipeline. Because some donors lacked HLA typing at each locus, the association tests relied only on the typed subset. Some IMGT-functional V segments, including TRBV6-2 and TRBV6-3, could not be told apart with the 87-base-pair reads, so those segments were excluded. In a later analysis, most CMV-associated TCR beta chains were found to appear HLA-restricted, with HLA associations seemingly driven largely by CMV exposure. At a false discovery rate of 0.05, a later analysis linked around 17,000 TCR beta sequences to specific HLA alleles. This cohort had only TCR beta chains sequenced, and the lack of alpha or paired-chain data limited which features could be detected. Strong co-occurrence of HLA alleles, especially DR and DQ, made assigning TCR associations to individual alleles difficult. Seventeen rarely observed V segments, including chromosome 9 orphons, were excluded from the earlier analysis of a few hundred of the donors because counts were too low. A total of 150 or so TCR beta chains were listed by the study as associated with cytomegalovirus.

Sequencing was performed on PBMCs. This clonotype originated in a human donor in good health. The rearrangement joined TRBV5-1 to TRBJ1-2; no confident D gene assignment can be made. This receptor has the CDR3 CASSLTGNSYGYTF. The nucleotide sequence is TGCGCCAGCAGTCTCACCGGGAACAGCTACGGCTACACCTTC.